This TCR beta chain is from a study of cytomegalovirus exposure and HLA in healthy donors. Overall study results and limits: In a later analysis, HLA-associated beta chains showed higher expansion and lower generation probabilities than comparable chains. CMV serostatus stood as the only immune exposure information on hand.

Notes on this clone: The antigen is not known.

Primers: 60 Vbeta forward and 13 Jbeta reverse. Sequencing was performed with immunoSEQ multiplex PCR; in TCRdb, only in-frame clones are kept and a portion is missing. The sample records 60,000 to 90,000 clones, 70% being singletons. Per germline, CDR1 GTSNPN and CDR2 SVGIG (reference sequence). Trimming at V came to 0 bases and at J to 4 bases, leaving 12 bases not matched to a gene. CDR3 length equals 17 residues. Source material: PBMCs. This clonotype was sampled from a woman aged 50 to 65 in good health and CMV-seropositive. The gene calls are TRBV30 and TRBJ1-5, with TRBD1 matching 7 bases. CDR3 protein: CAWSVFDPDRRNQPQHF. The CDR3 DNA reads as TGTGCCTGGAGTGTTTTTGATCCGGACAGGCGGAATCAGCCCCAGCATTTT.